The source of this T cell receptor beta chain is a study of cytotoxic CD8 clonotypes in ibrutinib-treated CLL. At the level of the study: Timing of response sample collection was a median roughly 11 months after treatment start, with a range of 6 to 36. General study points: Clonality increased at ibrutinib response and stayed stable in sustained remission. At progression, however, it fell back toward baseline. Clonality at baseline surpassed age-matched healthy donors and tracked circulating CD8+ T-cell counts.

The method was immunoSEQ multiplex PCR; TCRdb's version includes in-frame clones alone and lacks a portion of them. The data hold about 56,000 clones, with around 60% observed a single time. The CDR3 is made up of 12 amino acids. Trimming pared 4 bases from V and 7 bases from J, leaving 7 bases between. Germline CDR1 is MNHNS and CDR2 is SASEGT. This clone was counted between two and nine times. Its antigen is not known. Material: PBMCs, obtained after 24 months of ibrutinib treatment. The chain combines TRBV6-1 with TRBJ1-4; D is ambiguous. The clonotype originates from a human donor with chronic lymphocytic leukemia. CDR3 sequence (DNA): TGTGCCAGCAGTGGGTCGGGTGAAAAACTGTTTTTT. It is translated as CASSGSGEKLFF.